Detailed here is one TCR beta chain. Its cognate antigen is unknown. Assay used: immunoSEQ multiplex PCR; TCRdb lists only in-frame clones, some missing. The data show about 2 million clones, over 85% seen once. Study donors comprised healthy, HIV-negative adults devoid of recent acute infection or vaccination. The data derive from a study of shared clonotypes between healthy human individuals. Study findings and constraints: Non-shared clonotypes were found to have lower generation probabilities than the clonotypes that were shared by all four of the sorted-subset donors.

Sample: naive CD4+ T cells sorted from blood. Subset described: CD45RA+ positively selected. The receptor was derived from a man younger than 35 in good health.

CDR3 residues: CAWSPGPLETQYF. For the CDR3, the DNA is TGTGCCTGGAGTCCCGGTCCATTAGAGACCCAGTACTTC. This rearrangement joins TRBV30 to TRBJ2-5; no clear D gene. The V gene lost 2 bases and the J gene lost 4 bases, with 11 bases spanning the gap. The V gene's germline CDR1 is GTSNPN and CDR2 SVGIG (reference sequence). The length of the CDR3 is 13 residues.